This is a list of T cell receptor beta chains from one sample in a study of T cell responses to AZD1222 COVID-19 vaccine. This table comes from immunoSEQ multiplex PCR, and its TCRdb copy is limited to in-frame clones, with some not included. The sample includes 90,000 to 150,000 clones, about 85% of them seen just once. The material sequenced was peripheral blood, taken on day 0 of AZD1222 vaccination. Receptors were obtained from an adult in good health. Both conserved end residues are part of each CDR3. D genes are given only for firm matches. The size entry is marked missing in some rows and otherwise reads once, few, many or a size class.

j_call: TRBJ2-5
d_call: NA
v_call: TRBV7-9
clone_size: few
cdr3_nt: TGTGCCAGCAGCTTAGATACGGCAATACTAGCACGCGGAGAGACCCAGTACTTC
cdr3_aa: CASSLDTAILARGETQYF

j_call: TRBJ2-1
d_call: NA
v_call: TRBV2
clone_size: NA
cdr3_nt: TGTGCCAGCAGTGTAGATAGCGGATACTACAATGAGCAGTTCTTC
cdr3_aa: CASSVDSGYYNEQFF

j_call: TRBJ2-1
d_call: NA
v_call: TRBV5-5
clone_size: NA
cdr3_nt: TGTGCCAGCAGCGTACAGGACCTCCACTACAATGAGCAGTTCTTC
cdr3_aa: CASSVQDLHYNEQFF

j_call: TRBJ2-5
d_call: TRBD1
v_call: TRBV19
clone_size: NA
cdr3_nt: TGTGCCAGTAGTATTAAGTTATCGACAGGGCGGGTACAAGAGACCCAGTACTTC
cdr3_aa: CASSIKLSTGRVQETQYF

j_call: TRBJ2-5
d_call: TRBD2
v_call: TRBV30
clone_size: NA
cdr3_nt: TGTGCCTGGACAATTGGGACTAGCGGACAAGAGACCCAGTACTTC
cdr3_aa: CAWTIGTSGQETQYF

j_call: TRBJ2-1
d_call: TRBD2
v_call: TRBV3-1/TRBV3-2
clone_size: NA
cdr3_nt: TGTGCCAGCAGCCAGATGGGACTAGCGGGAGTCACCTACAATGAGCAGTTCTTC
cdr3_aa: CASSQMGLAGVTYNEQFF

j_call: TRBJ2-7
d_call: TRBD1
v_call: TRBV5-4
clone_size: NA
cdr3_nt: TGTGCCAGCAGTTGGACAGGGAAGGACGAGCAGTACTTC
cdr3_aa: CASSWTGKDEQYF

j_call: TRBJ2-3
d_call: NA
v_call: TRBV19
clone_size: once
cdr3_nt: TGTGCCAGTAGTATAGCTCGGGGGAGTACAGATACGCAGTATTTT
cdr3_aa: CASSIARGSTDTQYF

j_call: TRBJ1-2
d_call: NA
v_call: TRBV10-3
clone_size: NA
cdr3_nt: TGTGCCAGCACCCAGGGGAGCTATGGCTACACCTTC
cdr3_aa: CASTQGSYGYTF

j_call: TRBJ2-3
d_call: NA
v_call: TRBV29-1
clone_size: NA
cdr3_nt: TGCAGCGTTGACAGTGGAAGGACAGTGAGCACAGATACGCAGTATTTT
cdr3_aa: CSVDSGRTVSTDTQYF

j_call: TRBJ2-7
d_call: TRBD2
v_call: TRBV6-6
clone_size: NA
cdr3_nt: TGTGCCAGCAGTTATGTACTAGCGGGAGGTGAGCAGTACTTC
cdr3_aa: CASSYVLAGGEQYF

j_call: TRBJ2-3
d_call: TRBD2
v_call: TRBV11-2
clone_size: NA
cdr3_nt: TGTGCCAGCAGCCTCGGACTAGCGGCGGCTTTAGCAGATACGCAGTATTTT
cdr3_aa: CASSLGLAAALADTQYF

j_call: TRBJ1-2
d_call: TRBD1
v_call: TRBV30
clone_size: NA
cdr3_nt: TGTGCCTGGAGCCCACAGGGGGCGCGGGGCTACACCTTC
cdr3_aa: CAWSPQGARGYTF

j_call: TRBJ2-2
d_call: TRBD1
v_call: TRBV6-6
clone_size: NA
cdr3_nt: TGTGCCAGCGTCACAGGGACAGACCCCGGGGAGCTGTTTTTT
cdr3_aa: CASVTGTDPGELFF